This T cell receptor beta chain is from a study of shared T cell receptors in the human thymus. Only in-frame clones appear in the TCRdb table, and some are missing; sequencing was by immunoSEQ multiplex PCR. The table has about 380,000 clones, 95% seen once. V trimming: 8 bases; J trimming: 2 bases; junction bases outside the gene matches: 8. Germline-derived CDR1 and CDR2 are SGHTA and FQGTGA. CDR3 length: 15 amino acids. Material for sequencing was thymocytes. This chain connects TRBV7-3 to TRBJ2-1; 8 bases are shared with TRBD2. The source is a human donor. The CDR3 DNA sequence: TGTGCCAGCTCTGATAAGGGACTAGCCTACAATGAGCAGTTCTTC. Translated, it gives CASSDKGLAYNEQFF.